This TCR beta chain was documented in a study of lymphopenia after photon versus proton radiotherapy. Sequencing used immunoSEQ multiplex PCR; TCRdb keeps in-frame clones, though not all of them. The sample lists tens of thousands of clones, 70% to 85% seen once, with around 2.1% in the top ten. General study findings and limits: Authors raise, but do not show, better survival with proton therapy.

Of note for this clone: Its cognate antigen is unknown.

This specimen was peripheral blood, taken from a patient treated with proton-based radiotherapy. This TCR came from a man between 60 and 75 years old with pancreatic cancer.

The CDR3 DNA is TGTGCCAGCAGCCGAAACGCGGGGCACGGGACTAGTTCCTACAATGAGCAGTTCTTC. Translating it yields CASSRNAGHGTSSYNEQFF. This chain joins TRBV11-2 and TRBJ2-1; 8 bases fit TRBD2. J was trimmed by 1 base and V by 5 bases; bases with no gene match: 16. CDR1 is SGHAT and CDR2 is FQNNGV in the germline V gene. This CDR3 is built from 19 residues.